This is a list of T cell receptor beta chains from one sample in a study of blood T cell repertoires in COVID-19. The repertoire was sequenced with immunoSEQ multiplex PCR; TCRdb's copy has only in-frame clones and lacks some. The data show approximately 500,000 clones, 70% to 90% seen once. The sequenced sample consisted of peripheral blood. The source of these receptors is a human donor in a cohort sampled during active COVID-19. Each CDR3 is given without its conserved first and last residue.

V	J	CDR3
TRBV18	TRBJ1-5	ASSPLFDQPQH
TRBV5-4	TRBJ2-1	ASSLQAGTYNEQF
TRBV30	TRBJ2-7	ALQTSGRNYEQY
TRBV19	TRBJ1-5	ASSIDPELDLVRGQGASQPQH
TRBV6-6	TRBJ2-4	ASTEKREVDIQY
TRBV7-9	TRBJ2-2	ASSSSAGGHTGELF
TRBV10-3	TRBJ2-7	AISEYTSAAEQY
TRBV2	TRBJ2-2	ASRLLAGGWTGELF
TRBV7-9	TRBJ2-7	ASSLAKREYSDEQY
TRBV10-3	TRBJ1-3	AISETGGPGNTIY
TRBV7-7	TRBJ2-1	ASSRSSYNEQF
TRBV30	TRBJ1-2	AWTDGAGYT
TRBV6-5	TRBJ2-7	ASKWLAGSYEQY
TRBV18	TRBJ1-1	AGFLGVLSTEAF
TRBV9	TRBJ2-2	ASTLGHTGELF